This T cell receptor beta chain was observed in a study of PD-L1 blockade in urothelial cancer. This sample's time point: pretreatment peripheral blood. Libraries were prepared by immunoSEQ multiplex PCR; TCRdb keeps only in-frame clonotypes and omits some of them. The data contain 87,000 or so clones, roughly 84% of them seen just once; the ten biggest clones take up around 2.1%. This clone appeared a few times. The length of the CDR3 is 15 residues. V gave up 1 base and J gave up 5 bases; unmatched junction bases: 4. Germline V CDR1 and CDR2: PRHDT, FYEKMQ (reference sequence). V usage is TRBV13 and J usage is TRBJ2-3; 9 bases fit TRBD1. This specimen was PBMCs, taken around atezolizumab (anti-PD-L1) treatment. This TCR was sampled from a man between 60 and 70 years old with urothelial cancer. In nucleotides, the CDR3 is TGTGCCAGCAGCTTAGACAGGGGGCGTGGAGATACGCAGTATTTT. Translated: CASSLDRGRGDTQYF.